These 21 T cell receptor beta chains share one sample of origin, sequenced in a study of a mutant IDH1 vaccine in newly diagnosed glioma. This sample's time point: week 47, end of study. Each vaccine dose was 300 ug of mutant IDH1 20-mer peptide, with topical imiquimod. Their antigens are not known. The table came from immunoSEQ multiplex PCR; TCRdb's copy has only in-frame clones and leaves some out. The data contain 40,000 or so clones, approximately 80% of them singletons. The sample in question was PBMCs, obtained from a glioma patient whose treatment included an IDH1 peptide vaccine. The receptors come from a man aged 18-30 years with glioma. Some clones in this sample may be carry-over from other donors' samples.

This sequence joins TRBV29-1 and TRBJ2-3, with a tentative D call TRBD2 (5 bases). V lost 1 base and J 6 bases, leaving 11 bases between the germline ends. CDR3 length equals 13 residues. Germline V gene lookup returns CDR1 SQVTM and CDR2 ANQGSEA. CDR3 amino acids: CSVEVNRGDTQYF. CDR3 in DNA: TGCAGCGTTGAAGTGAACCGCGGGGATACGCAGTATTTT.

The chain links TRBV6-1 to TRBJ2-7; 7 bases align to TRBD2. Germline V gene lookup returns CDR1 MNHNS and CDR2 SASEGT. V lost 4 bases and J lost 1; bases outside the gene matches: 13. The CDR3 covers 17 residues. CDR3: CASSGRRWEGISYEQYF. CDR3 bases: TGTGCCAGCAGTGGGCGGAGATGGGAGGGCATTTCCTACGAGCAGTACTTC.

V and J are TRBV30 and TRBJ1-6; 9 bases fit TRBD1. The CDR3 length is 18 residues. Losses at the gene ends were 2 bases for V and 1 base for J; bases not matched to a gene: 9. Germline lookup yields CDR1 GTSNPN and CDR2 SVGIG (reference sequence). The CDR3 region has the DNA TGTGCCTGGAGTATTGGACAGGGGCGTGGATCCTATAATTCACCCCTCCACTTT. Protein product: CAWSIGQGRGSYNSPLHF.

This clone was counted a single time. The DNA for the CDR3 is TGTGCCAGCAGGGGACCCCGAAGGGGTGAGCAGTTCTTC. Translation gives CASRGPRRGEQFF. V gene TRBV6-5 combines with J gene TRBJ2-1, with D perhaps TRBD1 or TRBD2 (5 bases each). This CDR3 region has 13 residues. Trimming left V 6 bases short and J 9 bases short, with 15 bases between. Germline V CDR1 and CDR2: MNHEY, SVGAGI.

The V call is TRBV27, the J call TRBJ1-5, with a possible D match to TRBD1 (5 bases). The length of the CDR3 is 15 residues. The germline V gene encodes CDR1 MNHEY and CDR2 SMNVEV (reference sequence). Deletions cut 5 bases from V and 4 bases from J, with 15 bases between. The CDR3 nucleotides read TGTGCCAGCAGTCTGAGACAGACAATAAATCAGCCCCAGCATTTT. This gives the protein CASSLRQTINQPQHF.

The rearrangement uses TRBV27 and TRBJ1-1; 9 bases fit TRBD1. V lost 8 bases and J lost 2; bases outside the gene matches: 9. The germline gives CDR1 MNHEY, CDR2 SMNVEV (reference sequence). This CDR3 is built from 15 residues. In nucleotides, the CDR3 is TGTGCCAGCGATAACAGGGGGCGCGTCAACACTGAAGCTTTCTTT. This translates into CASDNRGRVNTEAFF.

This clone was recorded once. This chain links TRBV6-6 with TRBJ2-3; perhaps TRBD2 as D (6 bases). This CDR3 spans 15 amino acids. The V and J ends lost 2 bases and 1 base respectively, with 10 bases between them. CDR1 is MNHNY and CDR2 is SVGAGI in the germline V gene (reference sequence). CDR3 bases: TGTGCCAGCAGTTACGGGGGGACTGGCACAGATACGCAGTATTTT. Its protein product is CASSYGGTGTDTQYF.

This chain links TRBV2 with TRBJ2-2, with a weak D call TRBD1 (6 bases). Germline V lookup: CDR1 SNHLY, CDR2 FYNNEI. CDR3 size: 15 residues. V lost 6 bases, J lost 5 bases, and 16 bases lay in between. The CDR3 bases are TGTGCCAGCAGCGTGGGACACCGATTAACCGGGGAGCTGTTTTTT. This sequence encodes CASSVGHRLTGELFF.

This clone has only a few counts. CDR3 sequence: CASSPPNGRDGYTF. In DNA form, the CDR3 reads TGTGCCAGCAGCCCCCCTAACGGACGCGATGGCTACACCTTC. The chain couples TRBV7-6 to TRBJ1-2; D unresolved. In germline, CDR1 is SGHVS, CDR2 FNYEAQ. CDR3 length: 14 amino acids. Trimming left V 5 bases short and J 6 bases short, with 16 bases between.

This chain uses TRBV9 with TRBJ2-1, with 10 bases matching TRBD2. The length of the CDR3 is 18 residues. Losses at the gene ends were 0 bases for V and 9 bases for J; bases not matched to a gene: 15. Per germline, CDR1 SGDLS and CDR2 YYNGEE. The CDR3 coding sequence is TGTGCCAGCAGCGTAGATATTGGAAATAGCGGGAGGTTAGGTGAGCAGTTCTTC. Protein product: CASSVDIGNSGRLGEQFF. Full variable domain (remainder filled in from reference TRBV9 and TRBJ2-1): DSGVTQTPKHLITATGQRVTLRCSPRSGDLSVYWYQQSLDQGLQFLIQYYNGEERAKGNILERFSAQQFPDLHSELNLSSLELGDSALYFCASSVDIGNSGRLGEQFFGPGTRLTVL.

The rearrangement links TRBV28 to TRBJ2-1; 9 bases map to TRBD1. J lost 1 base, V lost 5 bases, and 6 bases had no gene match. The germline V gene has CDR1 MDHEN and CDR2 SYDVKM. The CDR3 totals 16 residues. The CDR3 coding sequence is TGTGCCAGCAGTGCGAGGGGACAGGGTTCCTACAATGAGCAGTTCTTC. This gives the protein CASSARGQGSYNEQFF.

The rearrangement joins TRBV4-2 to TRBJ2-3; possibly TRBD2 for D (6 bases). Germline V gene data show CDR1 as LGHNA and CDR2 as YNFKEQ. This CDR3 contains 17 residues. Trimming took off 0 bases at V and 4 bases at J, with 17 bases between the two ends. The CDR3 reads CASSQESEGEWPDTQYF. The DNA of the CDR3 is TGTGCCAGCAGCCAAGAATCGGAGGGAGAATGGCCAGATACGCAGTATTTT.

The chain recombines TRBV29-1 with TRBJ1-2; 7 bases line up with TRBD1. CDR3 length: 15 residues. V was clipped by 4 bases and J by 6 bases; unmatched bases: 14. Germline V CDR1 and CDR2: SQVTM, ANQGSEA. The CDR3 DNA reads TGCAGCGTTGGACCCCGGGACAGTATTATGGATGGCTACACCTTC. Protein product: CSVGPRDSIMDGYTF.

This chain joins TRBV11-2 and TRBJ2-5; D is unresolved. V lost 5 bases and J lost 9, with 22 bases in between. The germline V gene encodes CDR1 SGHAT and CDR2 FQNNGV. The CDR3 runs to 15 residues. The CDR3 sequence is CASSPAALLMVAQYF. In DNA form, the CDR3 reads TGTGCCAGCAGCCCCGCGGCCCTCCTGATGGTGGCCCAGTACTTC.

The table lists this clone with a count of one. This chain connects TRBV11-2 to TRBJ2-6; TRBD2 might be the D (6 bases). Germline CDR1 reads SGHAT; CDR2 reads FQNNGV. This CDR3 contains 17 residues. Trimming removed 8 bases at V and 2 bases at J, with 19 bases between. Here the CDR3 reads CASSLSKGGAGANVLTF. The CDR3 coding sequence is TGTGCCAGCTCGCTTAGCAAAGGAGGGGCTGGGGCCAACGTCCTGACTTTC.

The V and J genes are TRBV12-5 and TRBJ1-1; D remains ambiguous. Trimming pared 0 bases from V and 1 base from J, leaving 12 bases between. Germline-derived CDR1 and CDR2 are LGHNT and FRNRAP. The CDR3 spans 16 residues. The CDR3 sequence is CASGLVMRPGNTEAFF. The DNA of the CDR3 is TGTGCTAGTGGTTTGGTGATGAGGCCAGGGAACACTGAAGCTTTCTTT.

V usage is TRBV18 and J usage is TRBJ1-3; a weak D match, TRBD1 (5 bases). V shed 5 bases and J shed 0 bases, with 11 bases lying between them. Germline CDR1 is KGHSH and CDR2 is LQKENI. CDR3 length: 15 amino acids. CDR3 nucleotides: TGTGCCAGCTCAAGGGACGCAGGCTCTGGAAACACCATATATTTT. The encoded protein is CASSRDAGSGNTIYF.

The rearrangement links TRBV27 to TRBJ2-7, with 7 bases lining up with TRBD2. Germline-derived CDR1 and CDR2 are MNHEY and SMNVEV (reference sequence). Losses at the gene ends were 8 bases for V and 0 bases for J; bases not matched to a gene: 4. The CDR3 consists of 13 residues. The CDR3 loop reads CASGLAASYEQYF. The CDR3 DNA is TGTGCCAGCGGGCTAGCGGCCTCCTACGAGCAGTACTTC.

The rearrangement uses TRBV6-1 and TRBJ1-1; 7 nucleotides line up with TRBD1. The trim removed 2 bases at V and 3 bases at J, leaving 9 bases unmatched. Germline CDR1 reads MNHNS; CDR2 reads SASEGT. The CDR3 has 16 residues. CDR3: CASSEIKGGMDTEAFF. DNA for the CDR3: TGTGCCAGCAGTGAAATTAAAGGGGGCATGGACACTGAAGCTTTCTTT.

The gene calls are TRBV4-2 and TRBJ1-2; D remains ambiguous. The CDR3 is 11 amino acids. Germline-derived CDR1 and CDR2 are LGHNA and YNFKEQ. The V end was cut by 3 bases, the J end by 6 bases, with 5 bases between. CDR3 DNA sequence: TGTGCCAGCAGCCAGTTTGATGGCTACACCTTC. Encoded protein: CASSQFDGYTF.

The table lists this clone with a few counts. The chain combines TRBV7-9 with TRBJ1-2; 10 nucleotides line up with TRBD1. The CDR3 contains 16 residues. Germline CDR1 and CDR2: SEHNR and FQNEAQ (reference sequence). V was pared by 0 bases and J by 9 bases, with 10 bases of the junction left unmatched. CDR3 sequence reads: CASSLAGTGEIFSYTF. Here the CDR3 DNA reads TGTGCCAGCAGCTTAGCTGGGACAGGGGAAATTTTTAGCTACACCTTC.